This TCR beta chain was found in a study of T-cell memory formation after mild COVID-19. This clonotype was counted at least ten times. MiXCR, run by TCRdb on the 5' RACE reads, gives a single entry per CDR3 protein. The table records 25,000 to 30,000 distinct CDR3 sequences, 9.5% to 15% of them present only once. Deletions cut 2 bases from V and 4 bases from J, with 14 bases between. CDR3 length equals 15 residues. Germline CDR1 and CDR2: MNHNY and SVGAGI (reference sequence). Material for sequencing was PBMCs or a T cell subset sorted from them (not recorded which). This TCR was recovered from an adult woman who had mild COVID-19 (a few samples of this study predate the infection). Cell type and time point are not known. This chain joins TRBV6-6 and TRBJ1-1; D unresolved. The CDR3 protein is CASSYGGKGLTEAFF. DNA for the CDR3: TGTGCCAGCAGTTACGGTGGCAAGGGCCTCACTGAAGCTTTCTTT.